A single sample is the source of the 20 T cell receptor beta chains below, sequenced in a study of T cell responses to AZD1222 COVID-19 vaccine. TCRdb keeps only in-frame clones here, not all; method: immunoSEQ multiplex PCR. The data show around 60,000 clones, 65% to 85% seen once. The material sequenced was peripheral blood, taken 28 days after the second AZD1222 dose. These receptor sequences come from an adult who received the AZD1222 COVID-19 vaccine.

The V gene is TRBV10-3, the J gene TRBJ1-3; 8 bases match TRBD1. This CDR3 spans 16 amino acids. Looked up from germline, CDR1 is ENHRY and CDR2 is SYGVKD. V gave up 2 bases and J gave up 3 bases; unmatched junction bases: 6. The CDR3 region has the DNA TGTGCCATCAGTGAGAGGTCAGGGGGCCATGGAAACACCATATATTTT. It translates to CAISERSGGHGNTIYF.

The chain combines TRBV24-1 with TRBJ2-1; TRBD2 matches at 7 bases. Germline V CDR1 and CDR2: KGHDR, SFDVKD. Trimming took 4 bases from V and 0 from J; bases not matched to a gene: 14. CDR3 length equals 19 residues. CDR3 bases: TGTGCCACCAGTGACCCCCGGGCTAGCGGACGTGACTCCTACAATGAGCAGTTCTTC. This encodes CATSDPRASGRDSYNEQFF.

This chain joins TRBV15 and TRBJ2-5; D is unclear. Germline CDR1 is LNHNV and CDR2 is YYDKDF (reference sequence). The CDR3 sequence is 12 residues long. The ends were cut back, 3 bases at V and 7 bases at J, with 9 bases in the middle. This CDR3 is CATSSPTWTQYF. The CDR3 DNA follows: TGTGCCACCAGCAGCCCCACGTGGACCCAGTACTTC.

In its sample, this clone was seen once. The chain joins TRBV7-7 to TRBJ2-3; 7 nucleotides line up with TRBD1. The CDR3 consists of 15 residues. V dropped 2 bases and J dropped 2; count of bases not matched to a gene: 4. Germline CDR1 reads SSHAT; CDR2 reads FNYEAQ (reference sequence). The CDR3 here is CASSLLGTATDTQYF. The DNA for the CDR3 is TGTGCCAGCAGCTTACTCGGGACAGCCACAGATACGCAGTATTTT.

This clone was counted between two and nine times. The V and J genes are TRBV6-5 and TRBJ1-1; D gene uncertain. The V end lost 2 bases, the J end lost 2 bases, and 9 bases lay between the germline ends. Looked up from germline, CDR1 is MNHEY and CDR2 is SVGAGI. The CDR3 runs 14 residues. In DNA, the CDR3 is TGTGCCAGCAGTTACGGGCCGACAAACACTGAAGCTTTCTTT. It specifies CASSYGPTNTEAFF.

V is TRBV7-2 and J is TRBJ1-5, with a possible D match to TRBD1 (5 bases). Per germline, CDR1 SGHTA and CDR2 FQGNSA. V was clipped by 5 bases and J by 7 bases, with 15 bases between them. CDR3 length: 14 residues. The CDR3 sequence: CASSPGGIEQPQHF. CDR3 bases: TGTGCCAGCAGCCCCGGGGGTATTGAGCAGCCCCAGCATTTT.

The chain combines TRBV13 with TRBJ1-4; D remains unclear. Trimming shortened V by 0 bases and J by 4 bases, and 12 bases separated the two germline ends. The length of the CDR3 is 16 residues. The germline CDR1 and CDR2 sequences are PRHDT and FYEKMQ (reference sequence). CDR3 sequence reads: CASSLGGGAGNEKLFF. DNA of the CDR3: TGTGCCAGCAGCTTAGGCGGAGGAGCGGGTAATGAAAAACTGTTTTTT.

This chain joins TRBV7-4 and TRBJ1-3, with TRBD1 as a possible D gene (5 bases). The V gene lost 7 bases and the J gene lost 0 bases, with 13 bases spanning the gap. The CDR3 runs to 15 residues. Germline CDR1 reads SGHVT; CDR2 reads SQSDAQ. In DNA form, the CDR3 reads TGTGCCAGCATCGACCCGGGGCACTCTGGAAACACCATATATTTT. This sequence encodes CASIDPGHSGNTIYF.

This chain uses TRBV19 with TRBJ2-3; no reliable D call. Germline V gives CDR1 LNHDA, CDR2 SQIVND (reference sequence). Trimming stripped 10 bases from V and 2 bases from J, with 19 bases between. The length of the CDR3 is 15 residues. The CDR3 protein is CATQLGYRTTDTQYF. The CDR3 nucleotides read TGTGCCACCCAGTTGGGCTATAGGACCACAGATACGCAGTATTTT.

The V and J genes are TRBV28 and TRBJ1-6; D unclear. Germline CDR1 is MDHEN and CDR2 is SYDVKM. The CDR3 covers 14 residues. The V end was cut by 5 bases, the J end by 7 bases, with 12 bases between. As DNA, the CDR3 is TGTGCCAGCAGTCCACCCTTCACAAATTCACCCCTCCACTTT. This gives the protein CASSPPFTNSPLHF.

The rearrangement joins TRBV24-1 to TRBJ2-1, with D uncertain. The V end lost 0 bases, the J end lost 7 bases, and 12 bases lay between the germline ends. The germline V gene has CDR1 KGHDR and CDR2 SFDVKD. The CDR3 is 15 amino acids. CDR3 nucleotides: TGTGCCACCAGTGATTTGGGGGTACGTACGAATGAGCAGTTCTTC. Its translation is CATSDLGVRTNEQFF.

The chain recombines TRBV6-5 with TRBJ1-1, with D possibly TRBD1 on 5 matching bases. V lost 6 bases and J 2 bases, leaving 10 bases between the germline ends. CDR3 size: 13 residues. Germline V lookup: CDR1 MNHEY, CDR2 SVGAGI. CDR3 amino acids: CASSFQGNTEAFF. The CDR3 DNA reads TGTGCCAGCAGCTTCCAGGGAAACACTGAAGCTTTCTTT.

Comments on this clone: The junction shows a germline mismatch at one end, possibly a read error. The chain employs TRBV10-1 and TRBJ2-7; TRBD1 agrees at 7 bases. Germline V lookup: CDR1 WNHNN, CDR2 SYGVQD (reference sequence). The CDR3 sequence is 9 residues long. The CDR3 loop reads CASSTGTEF. The CDR3 coding sequence is TGCGCCAGTTCGACAGGGACGGAATTC.

Only a few counts were recorded for this clone. The chain combines TRBV10-3 with TRBJ2-2; 9 nucleotides agree with TRBD1. The CDR3 totals 16 residues. Trimming took 3 bases from V and 7 from J; bases not matched to a gene: 9. Germline assignment: CDR1 ENHRY and CDR2 SYGVKD. The CDR3 protein is CAISDRHRGHFGELFF. The CDR3 nucleotides read TGTGCCATCAGTGATAGACACAGGGGGCATTTCGGGGAGCTGTTTTTT.

The CDR3 sequence: CASSPSGVFEQYF. The CDR3 DNA sequence: TGTGCCAGCAGCCCCTCGGGGGTCTTCGAGCAGTACTTC. The chain combines TRBV3-1 (or the pseudogene TRBV3-2) with TRBJ2-7; TRBD2 is a possible D gene (6 bases). Germline loops: CDR1 LGHDT, CDR2 YNNKEL (reference sequence). This CDR3 region has 13 residues. Trimming left V 4 bases short and J 6 bases short, with 13 bases between.

The rearrangement uses TRBV27 and TRBJ1-2, with unresolved D. CDR1 is MNHEY, CDR2 SMNVEV, per germline (reference sequence). The V end was cut by 0 bases, the J end by 6 bases, with 8 bases between. The CDR3 is made up of 13 amino acids. CDR3 region: CASSLSGRDGYTF. CDR3 DNA: TGTGCCAGCAGTTTATCGGGTCGCGATGGCTACACCTTC.

This chain links TRBV7-9 with TRBJ2-5; maybe TRBD2 (5 bases). The length of the CDR3 is 18 residues. Germline CDR1 is SEHNR and CDR2 is FQNEAQ (reference sequence). V lost 6 bases to trimming and J lost 2 bases, with 25 bases between them. CDR3 nucleotides: TGTGCCAGCAGTTTATACCCGCCCGGGGTGGACCCTCAAGAGACCCAGTACTTC. Translation: CASSLYPPGVDPQETQYF.

The sample holds a few counts of this clone. The V call is TRBV14, the J call TRBJ2-3; D is ambiguous. Trimming shortened V by 3 bases and J by 0 bases, and 7 bases separated the two germline ends. CDR3 size: 14 residues. CDR1 and CDR2 from the germline V gene are SGHDN and FVKESK. The CDR3 region is CASSHLGSTDTQYF. The DNA for the CDR3 is TGTGCCAGCAGCCACCTCGGAAGCACAGATACGCAGTATTTT. Complete variable domain (other parts from reference TRBV14 and TRBJ2-3): EAGVTQFPSHSVIEKGQTVTLRCDPISGHDNLYWYRRVMGKEIKFLLHFVKESKQDESGMPNNRFLAERTGGTYSTLKVQPAELEDSGVYFCASSHLGSTDTQYFGPGTRLTVL.

This clone is a singleton in its sample. The chain recombines TRBV7-2 with TRBJ2-1, with D maybe TRBD2 (7 bases). V was pared by 5 bases and J by 5 bases, with 19 bases between. Germline CDR1 reads SGHTA; CDR2 reads FQGNSA. The CDR3 is 16 amino acids. The CDR3 DNA is TGTGCCAGCAGCGATAGGGGGGAGGGCCCCAACAATGAGCAGTTCTTC. This encodes CASSDRGEGPNNEQFF.

This clone was recorded a few times. The chain joins TRBV4-3 to TRBJ2-1; no clear D gene. V was clipped by 0 bases and J by 3 bases, with 9 bases between them. The CDR3 consists of 15 residues. The germline gives CDR1 LGHNA, CDR2 YSLEER. CDR3 in DNA: TGCGCCAGCAGCCAAGATCTGGCTAGCTACAATGAGCAGTTCTTC. Amino acid sequence: CASSQDLASYNEQFF.